The clone carrying this T cell receptor beta chain was detected only once. The data originate from a study of blood T cell repertoires in COVID-19. The wider study: T cells, B-cell-depleted T cells, or PBMCs supplied cDNA or gDNA.

Enrollees, 18 to 89 years old, lived in 24 US areas. Cohort allocation depended upon clinical history that participants reported. The CDR3 spans 15 residues. Germline-derived CDR1 and CDR2 are MDHEN and SYDVKM. With V trimmed by 5 bases and J by 8 bases, 6 bases remained unmatched. Authors' analysis steps: The assay estimated nucleated cells by amplifying reference gene primers. Generated by immunoSEQ multiplex PCR, the TCRdb table keeps only in-frame clones and is missing some. The V and J calls and the clone size are those of that table, but D and trimming were determined from the DNA. This sample carries roughly 200,000 clones, approximately 88% of them seen once, and the ten largest clones take about 9.3%.

The chain couples TRBV28 to TRBJ2-1, with 13 bases matching TRBD2. The sequence was collected from a man between 18 and 29 years old with acute COVID-19. The specimen was PBMCs or T cells enriched from blood (not recorded which). Here the CDR3 reads CASSPGLAGVHEQFF. The DNA for the CDR3 is TGTGCCAGCAGTCCAGGACTAGCGGGAGTACATGAGCAGTTCTTC.